This entry lists 5 T cell receptor beta chains sequenced from one sample in a study of blood T cell repertoires in COVID-19. Only in-frame clones appear in the TCRdb table, and some are missing; sequencing was by immunoSEQ multiplex PCR. The sample has some 7,900 clones, less than 85% seen once. Source material: peripheral blood. Source of these receptors: a human donor with active COVID-19. The donor label of this sample is uncertain.

V and J are TRBV5-4 and TRBJ2-3, with D perhaps matching TRBD1 (5 bases). The ends were cut back, 2 bases at V and 5 bases at J, with 9 bases in the middle. Per germline, CDR1 SGHNT and CDR2 YYREEE (reference sequence). This CDR3 comprises 13 residues. CDR3 residues: CASSFQGGDTQYF. CDR3 DNA sequence: TGTGCCAGCAGCTTTCAGGGTGGAGATACGCAGTATTTT.

The rearrangement joins TRBV30 to TRBJ1-1; possibly TRBD1 for D (5 bases). The CDR3 runs 14 residues. Germline V gene lookup returns CDR1 GTSNPN and CDR2 SVGIG (reference sequence). Trimming left V 0 bases short and J 0 bases short, with 8 bases between. In DNA form, the CDR3 reads TGTGCCTGGAGTGTAGGGGATCTGAACACTGAAGCTTTCTTT. It codes for CAWSVGDLNTEAFF.

The V and J genes are TRBV11-2 and TRBJ1-4, with D possibly matching TRBD1 (5 bases). CDR1 SGHAT and CDR2 FQNNGV come from the germline V gene. The CDR3 sequence is 16 residues long. Trimming took 2 bases from V and 7 from J, leaving 17 bases between them. The DNA for the CDR3 is TGTGCCAGCAGCTTATGGGTCGTGGACATGGGTGAAAAACTGTTTTTT. This codes for CASSLWVVDMGEKLFF.

This clone was picked up one time. The CDR3 nucleotides read TGCGCCAGCAGCCTAGGACAGGGTGGAGATACGCAGTATTTT. Residues: CASSLGQGGDTQYF. V and J are TRBV5-1 and TRBJ2-3, with 8 bases aligning to TRBD1. V was pared by 4 bases and J by 5 bases, with 6 bases of the junction left unmatched. Germline CDR1 and CDR2: SGHRS and YFSETQ. The CDR3 covers 14 residues.

This clone is a singleton in its sample. The chain carries TRBV6-5 and TRBJ1-6; D is undetermined. CDR1 and CDR2 from the germline V gene are MNHEY and SVGAGI. V shed 7 bases and J shed 8 bases, with 12 bases lying between them. This CDR3 has 13 amino acids. The CDR3 bases are TGTGCCAGCACCCTCAAACGGGATTCACCCCTCCACTTT. Its protein product is CASTLKRDSPLHF.